A selection of T cell receptor beta chains follows, all from one sample in a study of blood T cell repertoires in COVID-19. The method was immunoSEQ multiplex PCR; TCRdb's version includes in-frame clones alone and lacks a portion of them. This sample has roughly 77,000 clones, with 60% to 85% found just once. The specimen was peripheral blood. These receptors were collected from a human donor in a cohort sampled during active COVID-19. Both conserved end residues are part of each CDR3. Each record gives: V gene, J gene, CDR3 length, CDR3 protein.

>TRBV19|TRBJ2-1|15
CASSRSGGAYNEQFF
>TRBV10-1|TRBJ2-3|16
CASSEFTSGPTDTQYF
>TRBV11-3|TRBJ1-1|14
CASSFRSSGGEAFF
>TRBV5-1|TRBJ1-3|16
CASSLLTGSSGNTIYF
>TRBV4-3|TRBJ2-7|16
CASSQDPWQGANEQYF
>TRBV5-1|TRBJ2-5|14
CASMGQGVSETQYF
>TRBV9|TRBJ2-5|16
CASSAGTSGYQETQYF
>TRBV5-1|TRBJ2-1|15
CASSLGTGGMDEQFF
>TRBV7-2|TRBJ2-1|15
CASSSVPHGTIGKFF
>TRBV30|TRBJ2-2|15
CAWSQPDRRTGELFF
>TRBV23-1|TRBJ2-7|15
CASSQSDRLAYEQYF
>TRBV2|TRBJ1-1|14
CASIRSILNTEAFF
>TRBV12-3/TRBV12-4|TRBJ1-2|13
CASSFEGGLGYTF
>TRBV7-2|TRBJ2-7|14
CASSKGVLLYEQYF
>TRBV29-1|TRBJ2-6|14
CSVETGAGANVLTF
>TRBV7-2|TRBJ2-7|14
CASSPRQGTYEQYF
>TRBV6-5|TRBJ1-2|13
CAGRDRELYGYTF